The rows below give T cell receptor beta chains drawn from one sample of a study of radiotherapy plus CTLA-4 blockade in lung cancer. Here immunoSEQ multiplex PCR was the method, and the copy in TCRdb shows in-frame clones only, minus some. The repertoire holds about 62,000 clones, with more than 70% as singletons. The specimen comprised peripheral blood, sampled from a patient treated with radiotherapy plus ipilimumab. These receptors came from a human donor with non-small cell lung cancer who had a complete response to radiotherapy plus ipilimumab. Each CDR3 is given with its conserved first and last residue. The order of the fields is D gene, V gene, CDR3 length, J gene, clone size, CDR3 protein, CDR3 DNA. The D gene is left open where the match is weak. Only some rows state a clone size, as once, few, many or a class for expanded clones.

>.|TRBV19|16|TRBJ2-7|once
CASSIFGGVSSYEQYF
TGTGCCAGTAGTATCTTCGGCGGAGTCAGCTCCTACGAGCAGTACTTC
>.|TRBV7-9|14|TRBJ2-7|.
CASSLAAGVHEQYF
TGTGCCAGCAGCTTAGCGGCAGGGGTCCACGAGCAGTACTTC
>.|TRBV7-2|14|TRBJ2-3|.
CASSLYHRGDTQYF
TGTGCCAGCAGCTTATATCACCGAGGGGATACGCAGTATTTT
>TRBD2|TRBV9|13|TRBJ2-1|.
CASSVAGGLEQFF
TGTGCCAGCAGCGTAGCGGGGGGGCTTGAGCAGTTCTTC
>TRBD1|TRBV28|16|TRBJ1-1|.
CASSSPRGTAHTEAFF
TGTGCCAGCAGTTCGCCACGTGGGACAGCGCACACTGAAGCTTTCTTT
>TRBD1|TRBV4-3|16|TRBJ2-1|.
CASSLARQGKVHEQFF
TGCGCCAGCAGCCTCGCTCGACAGGGTAAGGTTCATGAGCAGTTCTTC
>.|TRBV7-9|13|TRBJ2-3|.
CASSFSGTDTQYF
TGTGCCAGCAGCTTCTCGGGCACAGATACGCAGTATTTT
>TRBD2|TRBV9|16|TRBJ2-1|.
CASSGRTSGRINEQFF
TGTGCCAGCAGCGGACGGACTAGCGGGAGGATCAATGAGCAGTTCTTC
>.|TRBV4-1|18|TRBJ2-1|.
CASSQVSRREYSYNEQFF
TGCGCCAGCAGCCAAGTTTCGAGACGGGAGTATTCCTACAATGAGCAGTTCTTC
>TRBD1|TRBV6-5|14|TRBJ2-7|.
CASSHRSLGQKQYF
TGTGCCAGCAGCCATCGCAGCTTGGGACAGAAGCAGTACTTC
>.|TRBV29-1|13|TRBJ1-4|.
CSVRVQFNEKLFF
TGCAGCGTTCGGGTGCAGTTTAATGAAAAACTGTTTTTT
>.|TRBV2|13|TRBJ1-6|.
CASSSLSSSPLHF
TGTGCCAGCAGTTCCCTTAGTTCTTCACCCCTCCACTTT
>.|TRBV4-1|14|TRBJ1-1|.
CASSQVFRRAEAFF
TGCGCCAGCAGCCAAGTTTTTCGGAGGGCTGAAGCTTTCTTT
>TRBD2|TRBV7-8|18|TRBJ2-1|.
CASSLEYSGTSVRDEQFF
TGTGCCAGCAGCTTAGAATATTCCGGGACTAGCGTACGGGATGAGCAGTTCTTC
>TRBD2|TRBV29-1|15|TRBJ2-5|.
CSVEELAGFRETQYF
TGCAGCGTTGAGGAACTAGCGGGGTTCCGGGAGACCCAGTACTTC
>TRBD1|TRBV7-9|15|TRBJ1-1|.
CASSGDRERGLEAFF
TGTGCCAGCAGCGGTGACAGGGAGAGGGGACTTGAAGCTTTCTTT
>.|TRBV27|13|TRBJ2-3|.
CASSLPYTDTQYF
TGTGCCAGCAGTTTGCCCTACACAGATACGCAGTATTTT
>TRBD1|TRBV2|13|TRBJ1-1|few
CASNRDRVNEAFF
TGTGCCAGCAACAGGGACAGGGTAAATGAAGCTTTCTTT
>TRBD1|TRBV10-3|13|TRBJ2-3|.
CAINRGSTDTQYF
TGTGCCATCAACAGGGGAAGCACAGATACGCAGTATTTT
>TRBD2|TRBV11-2|16|TRBJ2-5|.
CASSLVRGRGGETQYF
TGTGCCAGCAGCTTGGTACGCGGGAGGGGAGGAGAGACCCAGTACTTC
>TRBD2|TRBV6-1|18|TRBJ2-7|few
CASSEAHFGGGPSYEQYF
TGTGCCAGCAGTGAAGCGCATTTCGGGGGAGGGCCGTCCTACGAGCAGTACTTC
>.|TRBV5-6|13|TRBJ2-7|.
CASSWAGQPKQYF
TGTGCCAGCAGCTGGGCAGGACAGCCAAAGCAGTACTTC
>.|TRBV11-2|13|TRBJ2-7|.
CASSLAWSYEQYF
TGTGCCAGCAGCTTAGCGTGGTCCTACGAGCAGTACTTC
>TRBD2|TRBV27|16|TRBJ2-2|.
CASSPRLAGEVGELFF
TGTGCCAGCAGTCCCCGACTAGCGGGAGAGGTCGGGGAGCTGTTTTTT
>.|TRBV2|16|TRBJ1-3|few
CASSARAIPSGNTIYF
TGTGCCAGCAGTGCCAGGGCTATACCCTCTGGAAACACCATATATTTT
>.|TRBV18|17|TRBJ2-2|.
CASSPRARASGTGELFF
TGTGCCAGCTCACCACGGGCCAGGGCCTCGGGCACCGGGGAGCTGTTTTTT
>.|TRBV25-1|13|TRBJ1-3|once
CASTRSSGNTIYF
TGTGCCAGCACGAGGTCCTCTGGAAACACCATATATTTT
>.|TRBV21-1|17|TRBJ1-5|few
CASSKTRDRGSNQPQHF
TGTGCCAGCAGCAAAACTCGGGACAGGGGGAGCAATCAGCCCCAGCATTTT
>TRBD2|TRBV14|15|TRBJ2-1|.
CASSHSQRGYNEQFF
TGTGCCAGCAGCCATTCGCAGCGGGGGTACAATGAGCAGTTCTTC
>.|TRBV4-1|16|TRBJ2-7|.
CASSQDRARGSYEQYF
TGCGCCAGCAGCCAAGATAGGGCCAGGGGATCCTACGAGCAGTACTTC
>.|TRBV28|15|TRBJ1-5|.
CASSNGGGLNQPQHF
TGTGCCAGCAGTAATGGTGGCGGACTTAATCAGCCCCAGCATTTT